Detailed here is one T cell receptor beta chain. This sample stems from a study of blood T cell repertoires in COVID-19. At the level of the study: Both acute and convalescent COVID-19 samples were obtained from the United States, Italy and Spain. The cDNA or gDNA used as material had been derived from T cells, B-cell-depleted T cells, or PBMCs.

Trimming removed 5 bases from V and 6 bases from J, with 13 bases in between. The CDR3 has 14 residues. In germline, CDR1 is SGHTA, CDR2 FQGNSA. Study processing details: Estimation of nucleated cell counts was performed using reference gene primer amplification. Generated by immunoSEQ multiplex PCR, the TCRdb table keeps only in-frame clones and is missing some. V and J calls and clone size are given by that table; D and trimming were obtained from the DNA. The table has tens of thousands of clones, 82% seen once. The sequence came from a human donor in a cohort sampled during active or convalescent COVID-19. The chain recombines TRBV7-2 with TRBJ2-2; D is unclear. Source material: peripheral blood. The chain's CDR3 is CASSTSFEAGELFF. The CDR3 coding sequence is TGTGCCAGCAGCACCTCGTTCGAGGCCGGGGAGCTGTTTTTT.